Presented here are 6 T cell receptor beta chains from one specimen sequenced in a study of blood T cell repertoires in COVID-19. Only in-frame clones appear in the TCRdb table, and some are missing; sequencing was by immunoSEQ multiplex PCR. The profile shows 150,000 or so clones, 80% to 90% of them singletons. Sequencing was performed on peripheral blood. These TCRs come from a woman between 50 and 59 years old with acute or convalescent COVID-19.

The chain uses TRBV3-1 (or the pseudogene TRBV3-2) and TRBJ2-5; a weak D match, TRBD1 (5 bases). Germline V gene sequence: CDR1 LGHDT, CDR2 YNNKEL (reference sequence). The germline V and J ends were trimmed by 0 bases and 3 bases, with 14 bases remaining between them. The CDR3 spans 16 residues. In DNA form, the CDR3 reads TGTGCCAGCAGCCAAGAGGGGCTAGATAGTGAAGAGACCCAGTACTTC. This codes for CASSQEGLDSEETQYF.

As DNA, the CDR3 is TGTGCCAGCAGTACTCCCTTTACGCTGCAGCATTTT. Protein sequence: CASSTPFTLQHF. The chain employs TRBV28 and TRBJ1-5; no reliable D call. The CDR3 runs 12 residues. The V and J ends lost 5 bases and 13 bases respectively, with 15 bases between them. Germline V lookup: CDR1 MDHEN, CDR2 SYDVKM.

The gene calls are TRBV29-1 and TRBJ2-7; D is unclear. The germline V and J ends were trimmed by 2 bases and 6 bases, with 11 bases remaining between them. This CDR3 contains 12 residues. CDR1 is SQVTM, CDR2 ANQGSEA, per germline. Written as DNA, the CDR3 is TGCAGCGTTGAATCGACACCACGCGAGCAGTACTTC. Translated, it gives CSVESTPREQYF.

V and J are TRBV9 and TRBJ2-1; TRBD2 might be the D (6 bases). Trimming removed 4 bases from V and 0 bases from J, with 14 bases in between. Per germline, CDR1 SGDLS and CDR2 YYNGEE. The CDR3 has 16 residues. In DNA, the CDR3 is TGTGCCAGCAGCTCGGGACTCTCGAGCTCCTACAATGAGCAGTTCTTC. It translates to CASSSGLSSSYNEQFF.

The chain combines TRBV2 with TRBJ2-5, with TRBD1 matching over 11 bases. Germline V gene sequence: CDR1 SNHLY, CDR2 FYNNEI. The CDR3 is 14 amino acids. The V and J ends lost 9 bases and 5 bases, in that order; junction bases with no gene match: 8. CDR3 in DNA: TGTGCCAGTATGGGACAGGGGGTAGGGGAGACCCAGTACTTC. This codes for CASMGQGVGETQYF.

This chain links TRBV6-5 with TRBJ1-5, with D unclear. Germline loops: CDR1 MNHEY, CDR2 SVGAGI. V was cut by 5 bases and J by 2 bases, with 10 bases left in between. This CDR3 has 14 amino acids. CDR3 sequence reads: CASSPEVGNQPQHF. The CDR3 region has the DNA TGTGCCAGCAGTCCAGAAGTTGGCAATCAGCCCCAGCATTTT.